Included here is one TCR beta chain sequence, with context. This clone's antigen is unknown. No quality values exist for individual bases; no much larger clone is one base distant. TCR cDNA was made using 5'RACE template switching, a step that added a universal primer site and unique molecular identifiers. cDNA synthesis was primed from both the TCR alpha and TCR beta constant segments. Two PCR steps were used to amplify libraries, with sample barcodes and sequencing adapters being added in the second step. Sequencing of libraries was done on Illumina HiSeq 2500 (2x100 bp) or NovaSeq (2x150 bp). As for the original processing: MIGEC handled demultiplexing of reads and collapsing into UMI consensus sequences, while MiXCR performed V(D)J alignment. Using edgeR on replicate PBMC samples, clonotypes were called vaccine-responding if FDR was below 0.01 and the log2 fold change was above 5 up to day 15. Each bulk clonotype was labeled CD4 or CD8 based on which sequenced repertoire, CD4 or CD8, contained the clonotype at higher abundance. TCRdb's own reprocessing of the public reads used fastp at Q25 and MiXCR and kept productive beta chains. Identical CDR3 proteins give one entry, which carries the most common genes and DNA. In this record, the V and J calls reflect TCRdb's handling and not the investigators' own analysis. This sample has 610,000 or so distinct CDR3 sequences in its table, and 10% to 15% of those were observed once. The top ten hold 15% of the sample.

This sample stems from a study of T cells after yellow fever vaccination (dated by TCRdb to the late 2010s). About the full investigation: Libraries from fractions with low cell numbers were prepared with the SMART-Seq v4 Ultra Low Input RNA kit. To follow T-cell clones before and after both primary and booster YFV17D yellow fever vaccination, bulk TCR alpha and beta repertoires underwent longitudinal sequencing. Blood samples were taken at several timepoints before and after primary and secondary immunization, and bulk PBMC replicates and cell subsets were isolated. The cohort comprised two healthy male donors, one aged 18 to 29 and one aged 30 to 39 years.

Study-wide findings and limitations: The secondary T-cell response was found to be weaker but faster than the primary response, with a peak reached on day 5 rather than on day 15. A small share of clonotypes was detected in both CD4 and CD8 compartments, with the overlap likely arising from convergent recombination. Most clones expanded after primary vaccination (96% of CD4 and over 80% of CD8) were re-detected after the booster, suggesting that broad memory maintenance occurred. Because abundant contaminating clonotypes from the bulk population could be contained in FACS-sorted repertoires, computational filtering was required. Because only a couple of donors were included in the study, the extent to which the findings can be generalized is limited.

The treatment or condition label corresponds to: live attenuated yellow fever vaccine strain. At every blood-draw timepoint, two biological replicates of bulk PBMCs were collected. PBMCs were isolated from peripheral blood using a standard Ficoll-Paque protocol. TriZol was used to extract RNA from bulk PBMCs, CD4 and CD8 fractions, and dextramer-positive and dextramer-negative fractions. Reading from cysteine to phenylalanine, the CDR3 counts 16 amino acids. Only the CDR3 region is kept as DNA, spanning 48 bases read in frame from base 1. From a lookup of the germline V gene, CDR1 and CDR2 are SGHRS and YFSETQ. V is cut back by 0 bases and J by 5 bases, with 7 bases in the junction unmatched.

This chain is built from TRBV5-1 and TRBJ1-4; 7 nucleotides in the junction match TRBD1. Sequenced here: PBMCs, sampled on the day of the yellow fever booster vaccination. This sequence originates from a man between 25 and 39 years old who received the YFV17D yellow fever vaccine. The DNA is TGCGCCAGCAGCTTGGGACAGGGAGTGACGAATGAAAAACTGTTTTTT. Its amino acids are CASSLGQGVTNEKLFF.